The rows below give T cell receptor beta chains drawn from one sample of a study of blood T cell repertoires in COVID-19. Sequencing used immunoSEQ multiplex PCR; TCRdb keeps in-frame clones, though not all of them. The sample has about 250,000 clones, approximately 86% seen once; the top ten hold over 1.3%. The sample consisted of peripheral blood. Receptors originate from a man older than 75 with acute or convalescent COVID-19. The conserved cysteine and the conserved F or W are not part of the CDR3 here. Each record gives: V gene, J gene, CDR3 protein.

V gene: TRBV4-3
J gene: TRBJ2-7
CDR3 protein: ASSQTLTSSYEQY

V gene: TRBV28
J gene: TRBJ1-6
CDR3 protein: ASRLNSGQALGSYNSPLH

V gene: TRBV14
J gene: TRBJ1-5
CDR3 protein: ASSQDPDRGKNQPQH

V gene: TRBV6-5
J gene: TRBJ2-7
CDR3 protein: ASSRHGTGLFEQY

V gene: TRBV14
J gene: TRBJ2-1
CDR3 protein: ASSLRDRVLDEQF

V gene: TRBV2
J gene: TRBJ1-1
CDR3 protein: ASRSQVNTEAF

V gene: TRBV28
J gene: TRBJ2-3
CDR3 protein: ASTQMGYQDTQY

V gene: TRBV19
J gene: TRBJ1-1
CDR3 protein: ASSASGGSEAF

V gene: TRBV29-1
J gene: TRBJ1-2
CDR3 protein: SVEKGNGYT

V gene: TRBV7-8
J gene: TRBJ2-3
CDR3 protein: ASSLRFSTDTQY

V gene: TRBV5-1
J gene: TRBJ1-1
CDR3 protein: ASSFRQGAGVTEAF

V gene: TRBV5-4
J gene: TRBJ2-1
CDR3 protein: ASSSGATSGDYNEQF

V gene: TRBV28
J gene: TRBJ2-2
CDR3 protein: ASSLLLGELF

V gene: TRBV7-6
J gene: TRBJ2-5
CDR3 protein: ASSPRDREETQY

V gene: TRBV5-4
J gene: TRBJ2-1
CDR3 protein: ASSRPRTASYNEQF

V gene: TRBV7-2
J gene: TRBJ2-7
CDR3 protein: ASSANRGSYEQY

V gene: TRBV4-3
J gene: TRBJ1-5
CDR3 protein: ASSQEGGYNQPQH

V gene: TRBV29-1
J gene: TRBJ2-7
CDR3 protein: SVATGVTYEQY

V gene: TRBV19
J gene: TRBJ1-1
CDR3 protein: ASSISQVIGNTEAF

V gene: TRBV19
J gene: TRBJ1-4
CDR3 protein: ATASGPATNEKLF

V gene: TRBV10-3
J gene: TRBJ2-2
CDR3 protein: AISESLGRQGATGELF

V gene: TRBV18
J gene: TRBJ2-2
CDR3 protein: ASSPDRRPTGELF

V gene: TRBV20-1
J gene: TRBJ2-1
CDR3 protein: SASLAGYNEQF

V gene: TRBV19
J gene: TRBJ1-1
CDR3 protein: ASSTSSFTEAF

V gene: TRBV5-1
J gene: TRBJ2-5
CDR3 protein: ASSIGQNQETQY

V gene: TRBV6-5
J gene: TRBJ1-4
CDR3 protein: ASGTWTGNNEKLF

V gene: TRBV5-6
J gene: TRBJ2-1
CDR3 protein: ASSPGLAGDEEQF

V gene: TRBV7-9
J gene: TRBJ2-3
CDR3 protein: ASSANRGGTDTQY

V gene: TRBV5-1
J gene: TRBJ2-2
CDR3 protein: ASSLETGELF

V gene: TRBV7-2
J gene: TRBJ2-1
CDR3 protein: ASSITRGNEQF

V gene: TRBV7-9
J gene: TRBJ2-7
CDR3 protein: ASSRGQASYEQY